A selection of T cell receptor beta chains follows, all from one sample in a study of T cells in Graves' hyperthyroidism and ophthalmopathy. TCRdb re-called the multiplex PCR reads through MiXCR, storing one row per CDR3 protein. Among about 710,000 distinct CDR3 sequences listed, about 15% were seen once. The sample was blood. These TCRs come from a man between 18 and 35 years old with Graves' hyperthyroidism. Both conserved end residues are trimmed from each CDR3. Each record gives: V gene, clone size, J gene, CDR3 protein. Only part of the rows carry a size: once, few, many, or a class if the clone is expanded.

>TRBV20-1|many|TRBJ2-3
SARRTSGGSTDTQY
>TRBV20-1|.|TRBJ2-5
SARATGGMATQY
>TRBV6-2/TRBV6-3|few|TRBJ2-7
ASSHGVFGYEQY
>TRBV20-1|few|TRBJ2-7
SASSWGTGSAYEQY
>TRBV28|many|TRBJ2-1
ASSFRAGLHNEQF
>TRBV9|few|TRBJ2-2
ASSFYRGGTGELF
>TRBV20-1|few|TRBJ2-7
SASEGQGGSYEQY
>TRBV3-1|.|TRBJ2-1
ASSQEGDRGRNEQF
>TRBV11-1|many|TRBJ1-2
ASSLSRLRDGYT
>TRBV28|many|TRBJ2-4
ASRLGNPKNIQY
>TRBV20-1|.|TRBJ2-5
SASGQLQETQY
>TRBV2|few|TRBJ2-7
ASSDITTGYAYEQY
>TRBV5-1|many|TRBJ2-3
ASRIVWPLRSELPDTQY
>TRBV20-1|.|TRBJ2-7
SARDPLLAGGHKQY
>TRBV19|few|TRBJ1-2
ASSIRQAPLYGYT
>TRBV7-8|.|TRBJ1-4
ASRSGGVNEELF
>TRBV7-9|.|TRBJ2-7
ASSNKRGDKVIPTSYEQY
>TRBV7-9|.|TRBJ1-5
ASSSTGLGQPQH
>TRBV12-3/TRBV12-4|many|TRBJ2-7
ASSLARQSYEQY
>TRBV10-3|.|TRBJ2-2
AISETNTGELF
>TRBV3-1|many|TRBJ2-1
ASSHPGVGTGPYNEQF
>TRBV28|many|TRBJ2-6
ASSTRGGGQGFPGANVLT
>TRBV18|few|TRBJ2-7
ASSPGGFNEQY
>TRBV5-5|many|TRBJ2-2
ASSPAVTGELF
>TRBV7-8|many|TRBJ2-1
ASSLAMANEQF
>TRBV19|few|TRBJ2-7
ASSTSSGRGPYEQY
>TRBV3-1|few|TRBJ2-3
ASSQPGRNTQY
>TRBV27|few|TRBJ2-2
ASSFTSGSYTGELF
>TRBV2|many|TRBJ2-7
ASRRTGVLGEQY
>TRBV20-1|.|TRBJ2-1
SARPLAGAYNEQF
>TRBV27|many|TRBJ2-3
ASSTAPSTDTQY
>TRBV9|few|TRBJ2-7
ASSVGRLAGESEQY
>TRBV28|many|TRBJ2-1
ASSSPTSGRNEQF
>TRBV28|many|TRBJ2-1
ASSPKRASYNEQF
>TRBV4-1|few|TRBJ1-5
ASSQDGGGNQPQH
>TRBV28|many|TRBJ1-5
ASSPGGRGRNQPQH
>TRBV4-1|.|TRBJ2-1
AGSQPTSGRGNEQF
>TRBV5-5|.|TRBJ1-1
ASSPTDMNTEAF
>TRBV28|.|TRBJ1-3
ASSLFTGDGNTIY
>TRBV6-1|many|TRBJ2-3
ASSPRDPPADTQY
>TRBV2|many|TRBJ1-1
ASKPGGVTEAF
>TRBV2|few|TRBJ2-7
ASTPLIRGYEQY
>TRBV28|few|TRBJ2-7
ASSFPRVESLIGYEQY
>TRBV7-9|.|TRBJ2-7
ASSPWTARDNEQY
>TRBV27|.|TRBJ2-2
ASTDRVFSTGELF
>TRBV24-1|.|TRBJ1-2
ATSDRTGQDYGYT
>TRBV28|many|TRBJ1-1
ASHGMNTEAF
>TRBV2|many|TRBJ1-2
ATFAGVYYGYT
>TRBV28|few|TRBJ1-4
ASSFWEGEKLF